This section outlines one T cell receptor beta chain sequence together with its context. Its antigen is still unknown. No much larger clonotype is one base removed from it; base qualities were not supplied. TCRbeta CDR3 regions were amplified from genomic DNA by means of the immunoSEQ Assay, a bias-controlled multiplex PCR. From the authors' description of their analysis: The number of nucleated cells in each sample was estimated by amplification of reference gene primers within the assay. Sequence reads were collapsed and filtered to measure the absolute abundance of every unique TCRbeta CDR3 rearrangement. Productive Simpson clonality was computed per sample as the square root of Simpson's diversity index over productive rearrangements. TCRdb retrieved this table from immuneACCESS and kept in-frame rearrangements only. Not all clones are present; in checked studies, unresolved V genes account for under half, and no reason is known for the remainder. V, J and clone size are taken as reported in that table, and D and trimming were inferred from the DNA itself. The sample table contains about 350,000 clones; only one count was recorded for approximately 89% of them. The biggest ten clones account for about 5.2% of the sample.

Reading from cysteine to phenylalanine, the CDR3 counts 15 amino acids. Only the CDR3 DNA stays, 45 bases, in frame from base 1. CDR1 and CDR2, looked up from the germline V gene (reference sequence), are LNHNV and YYDKDF. V and J are trimmed by 8 bases and 4 bases, and the gene matches miss 9 bases of the junction. The data stem from a study of blood T cell repertoires in COVID-19 (dated by TCRdb to between 2020 and 2021). About the investigation overall: Samples covering the acute and convalescent phases of COVID-19 were provided by collaborators in the United States, Italy and Spain. The material from the prospective study consisted of cDNA or gDNA derived from T cells, B-cell-depleted T cells, or PBMCs. The dataset comprised deeply sampled blood TCRbeta repertoires from subjects exposed to, actively infected with, or recovered from COVID-19. The repertoires were made available in a free public database intended to serve as a resource for research on the immune response to SARS-CoV-2. Samples were obtained from the ongoing ImmuneRACE study (first 160 participants) and from 950 to 1,500 subjects provided by 6 global collaborators. The sample metadata nearly always contained a de-identified subject ID, COVID-19 status, age in years and sex. Where available, HLA class I and class II types were obtained from metadata supplied by the sample provider rather than from assay-based typing.

Enrolling through a virtual design, the prospective study's participants ranged in age from roughly 18 to 90 years and lived across some 23 United States geographic areas. In the prospective study, participants were assigned to cohorts based on the clinical history participants reported in a screening survey and a study questionnaire. Recovered participants in ImmuneRACE Cohort 3 were defined by two consecutive negative NP/OP PCR tests, clearance by a healthcare professional, or resolution of symptoms. Each participant in the prospective study had whole blood, serum and a nasopharyngeal or oropharyngeal swab collected by mobile phlebotomists. Additional blood draws and questionnaires over an approximately two-month period could optionally be provided by prospective study participants. Blood samples from the prospective study were shipped frozen or at room temperature prior to DNA extraction. Here is what the overall study found, with its caveats: The quantity of clinical and demographic metadata differed by source and by participant and was supplied without curation.

The sample comprised PBMCs or T cells enriched from blood (not recorded which). The chain employs TRBV15 and TRBJ2-5; 11 central bases correspond to TRBD1. This TCR was recovered from a woman in her twenties or thirties who had recovered from COVID-19. The sequenced DNA is TGTGCCACCTCGCCTGGGGACAGGGGGAGAGAGACCCAGTACTTC. Translation gives CATSPGDRGRETQYF.